This TCR beta chain originates from a study of T cells in Graves' hyperthyroidism and ophthalmopathy. Findings of the study overall: It was a median about seven months before onset that the model predicted ophthalmopathy.

Ten or more counts support this clonotype. Its specificity is unknown. Researchers amplified the TCR beta CDR3 regions from RNA transcripts. The HTBI set primed first-round TCR CDR3 RT-PCR. TCRdb itself ran the multiplex PCR reads through MiXCR, one entry per CDR3 protein. There are around 200,000 distinct CDR3 sequences in the sample; over 15% occur only once, and 29% lies in the top ten. If no ophthalmopathy progression occurred within 18 months, Graves' hyperthyroidism was stable. Patients were aged 18 to 65, had disease duration under 2 months, and had newly diagnosed hyperthyroidism. Uncontrolled infection, other autoimmune disease, pregnancy or lactation led to exclusion. This clonotype originated in a woman aged 45-65 years with Graves' hyperthyroidism. Sequencing was done on a sample of blood.

The CDR3 sequence: CAGEGISGLSYNEQFF. The CDR3 nucleotides read TGTGCCGGAGAAGGTATTAGCGGCCTCTCCTACAATGAGCAGTTCTTC. This chain connects TRBV7-9 to TRBJ2-1; perhaps TRBD2 as D (6 bases). CDR1 is SEHNR and CDR2 is FQNEAQ in the germline V gene (reference sequence). The V gene lost 11 bases and the J gene lost 0 bases, with 20 bases spanning the gap. The CDR3 is 16 amino acids.